The sequence of this TCR beta chain was determined in a study of metastatic and nonmetastatic thyroid tumors. Overall study: Repertoires of blood and of tissue (tumor or nodule) from malignant and benign thyroid patients were compared.

In the authors' methods: Clinicopathological groups differed in CDR3, with these differences serving to build a distant-metastasis classifier for papillary thyroid cancer. TCRdb reanalyzed the PCR reads via MiXCR. These V and J calls rely on TCRdb rather than the paper's analysis. This sample has 20,000 to 25,000 clones, with roughly 15% found just once. This CDR3 has 14 residues. Germline loops: CDR1 MNHEY, CDR2 SMNVEV (reference sequence). Notes on the study in general: According to reports, the diversity of TCR beta was significantly higher in malignant thyroid tumors than in benign nodules, and this held in both blood and tumor samples.

Remarks on this clone: Its antigen is undetermined. A junction boundary mismatches the germline segment, possibly from a read error.

Patients had received no treatment of any kind before thyroid surgery. The gene calls are TRBV27 and TRBJ1-5, with D unresolved. The sequence derives from a female donor with papillary thyroid cancer or a benign thyroid nodule (not recorded which). Some clones in this sample may be carry-over from other donors' samples. The sequencing sample was made of tumor tissue. The CDR3, as DNA: TGTGCCAGCAGTATGTCCACGGTAAATCGGCCCCAGCATTTT. The encoded protein is CASSMSTVNRPQHF.